This entry lists 8 T cell receptor beta chains sequenced from one sample in a study of T-cell memory formation after mild COVID-19. Each CDR3 protein is one row after TCRdb ran MiXCR on the 5' RACE reads. The repertoire holds roughly 450,000 distinct CDR3 sequences, with roughly 18% as singletons. The sample consisted of PBMCs or a T cell subset sorted from them (not recorded which). The receptor source for this set is an adult woman who had mild COVID-19 (a few samples of this study predate the infection). Cell type and time point are not known.

This clonotype has more than one count but fewer than ten. V and J are TRBV12-3 or TRBV12-4 and TRBJ2-7, with D perhaps matching TRBD2 (6 bases). V was cut by 6 bases and J by 3 bases, with 18 bases left in between. CDR3 length: 15 amino acids. The CDR3 sequence: CASSSPSSAFYEQYF. CDR3 nucleotides: TGTGCCAGCAGCTCGCCCTCTAGCGCGTTCTACGAGCAGTACTTC.

The chain carries TRBV5-1 and TRBJ2-5; 8 nucleotides align to TRBD1. CDR1 and CDR2 (germline): SGHRS, YFSETQ. The CDR3 has 15 residues. The ends lost 4 bases at V and 4 bases at J; junction bases unmatched: 9. CDR3 nucleotides: TGCGCCAGCAGCCCCCTGGACAGGGAGGCAGAGACCCAGTACTTC. It yields the protein CASSPLDREAETQYF.

This clonotype was detected only a few times. In nucleotides, the CDR3 is TGTGCCAGCAGCTTGCCGGGCATAGTGAGCACTGAAGCTTTCTTT. Its translation: CASSLPGIVSTEAFF. The rearrangement links TRBV5-4 to TRBJ1-1, with D uncertain. V was shortened by 1 base and J by 4 bases, with 14 bases between the two germline ends. CDR1 and CDR2 from the germline V gene are SGHNT and YYREEE (reference sequence). The CDR3 has 15 amino acids.

This clonotype was observed a handful of times. The chain combines TRBV5-5 with TRBJ2-7; no clear D. This CDR3 has 14 amino acids. The V and J ends lost 1 base and 7 bases respectively, with 15 bases between them. From germline, CDR1 is SGHKS and CDR2 YYEKEE (reference sequence). CDR3 nucleotides: TGTGCCAGCAGCTTGAGTCCACAAGCGCCAGAGCAGTACTTC. This encodes CASSLSPQAPEQYF.

This chain links TRBV3-1 with TRBJ2-5; 10 bases map to TRBD2. The CDR3 is 16 amino acids. The trim removed 3 bases at V and 4 bases at J, leaving 8 bases unmatched. Germline lookup yields CDR1 LGHDT and CDR2 YNNKEL (reference sequence). The CDR3 sequence is CASSQSSGSFGETQYF. The CDR3 bases are TGTGCCAGCAGCCAGTCTAGCGGGAGTTTCGGAGAGACCCAGTACTTC.

A note on this clonotype: Germline and junction disagree at one end, which may indicate a read error. This chain links TRBV3-1 with TRBJ1-6; no definite D call. The CDR3 loop spans 15 amino acids. Germline V gene sequence: CDR1 LGHDT, CDR2 YNNKEL (reference sequence). The CDR3 sequence is CASSQGSWVGSPIHF. The CDR3 DNA reads as TGTGCCAGCAGCCAAGGCTCCTGGGTCGGCTCACCCATCCACTTT.

This clonotype has a handful of counts. The chain joins TRBV5-1 to TRBJ2-6; D call uncertain. V lost 4 bases and J 4 bases, leaving 12 bases between the germline ends. This CDR3 comprises 15 residues. CDR1 SGHRS and CDR2 YFSETQ come from the germline V gene. DNA of the CDR3: TGCGCCAGCAGCCCGGATATAAGGGGGGCCAACGTCCTGACTTTC. As protein: CASSPDIRGANVLTF.

The V gene is TRBV19, the J gene TRBJ2-7, with D possibly matching TRBD1 (5 bases). V gave up 1 base and J gave up 4 bases, with 14 bases separating them. CDR1 and CDR2 (germline): LNHDA, SQIVND (reference sequence). This CDR3 is 15 amino acids long. The CDR3 DNA sequence: TGTGCCAGTAGTATAGTGGGCCCTGGGGCTTACGAGCAGTACTTC. The encoded protein is CASSIVGPGAYEQYF.